This entry features one T cell receptor beta chain sequence. Its target is unknown. Germline CDR1 is KGHSH and CDR2 is LQKENI. The ends were cut back, 3 bases at V and 6 bases at J, with 5 bases in the middle. The CDR3 has 12 residues. The sample is drawn from a study of T cells in localized non-small cell lung cancer. Whole-study results and caveats: Higher adjacent-lung clonality was associated with shorter survival. When the top 100 tumor clones were examined, a median around 50 of them also appeared in the adjacent lung, which was paired and uninvolved. Uninvolved adjacent lung showed the highest T cell clonality, exceeding tumor. Sequence data derive from only one tumor region, so heterogeneity remains possible.

The protocol was immunoSEQ multiplex PCR, while the TCRdb copy is restricted to in-frame clones and leaves out a portion. The sample records 20,000 to 30,000 clones, about 88% being singletons. The receptor was derived from a female donor over 55 with stage I lung adenocarcinoma. The source material was peripheral blood, sampled before any cancer treatment. V and J are TRBV18 and TRBJ1-4; D is undetermined. CDR3 residues: CASSPVDEKLFF. CDR3 nucleotide sequence: TGTGCCAGCTCACCGGTTGATGAAAAACTGTTTTTT.